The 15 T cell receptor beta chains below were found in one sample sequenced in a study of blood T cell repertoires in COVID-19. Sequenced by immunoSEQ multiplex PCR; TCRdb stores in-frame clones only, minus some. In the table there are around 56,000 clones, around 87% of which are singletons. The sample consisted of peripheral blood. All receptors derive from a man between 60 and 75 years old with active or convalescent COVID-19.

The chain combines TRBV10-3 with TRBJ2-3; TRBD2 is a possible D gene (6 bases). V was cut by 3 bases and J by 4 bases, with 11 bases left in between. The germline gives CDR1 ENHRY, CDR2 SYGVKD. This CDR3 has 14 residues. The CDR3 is CAISDGGPSDTQYF. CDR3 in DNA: TGTGCCATCAGTGATGGAGGGCCCTCAGATACGCAGTATTTT.

The CDR3 protein is CATSRNQQGSGANVLTF. The CDR3 DNA is TGTGCCACCAGCAGAAACCAACAGGGCTCTGGGGCCAACGTCCTGACTTTC. The genes are TRBV15 and TRBJ2-6; D is possibly TRBD1 (6 bases). Looked up from germline, CDR1 is LNHNV and CDR2 is YYDKDF (reference sequence). The CDR3 runs to 17 residues. Trimming cost V 2 bases and J 0 bases, with 11 bases left between them.

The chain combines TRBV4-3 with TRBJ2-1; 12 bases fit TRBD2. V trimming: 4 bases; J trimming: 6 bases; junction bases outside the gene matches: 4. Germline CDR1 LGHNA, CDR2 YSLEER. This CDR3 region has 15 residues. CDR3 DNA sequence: TGCGCCAGCAGCCTTGGACTAGCGGGGAGCAATGAGCAGTTCTTC. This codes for CASSLGLAGSNEQFF.

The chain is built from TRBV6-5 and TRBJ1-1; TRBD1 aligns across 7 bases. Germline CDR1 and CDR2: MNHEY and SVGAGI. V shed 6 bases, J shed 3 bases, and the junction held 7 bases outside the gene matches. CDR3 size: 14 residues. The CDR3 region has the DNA TGTGCCAGCAGAGGGGACAGACTCGACACTGAAGCTTTCTTT. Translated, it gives CASRGDRLDTEAFF.

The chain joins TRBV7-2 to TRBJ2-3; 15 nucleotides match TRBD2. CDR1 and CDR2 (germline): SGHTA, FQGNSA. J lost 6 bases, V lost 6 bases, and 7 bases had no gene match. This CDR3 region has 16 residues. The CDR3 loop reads CASSLGTSGGKDTQYF. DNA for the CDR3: TGTGCCAGCAGTCTAGGGACTAGCGGGGGGAAGGATACGCAGTATTTT.

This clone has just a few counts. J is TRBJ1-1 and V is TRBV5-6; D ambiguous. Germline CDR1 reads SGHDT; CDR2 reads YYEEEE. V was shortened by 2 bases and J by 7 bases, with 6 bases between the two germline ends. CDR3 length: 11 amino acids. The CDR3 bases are TGTGCCAGCAGCTTAAATCTTGAAGCTTTCTTT. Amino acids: CASSLNLEAFF.

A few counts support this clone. CDR3 nucleotide sequence: TGTGCCAGCAGTTACACAGGCGGGAGATTGTCAGATACGCAGTATTTT. Amino acid sequence: CASSYTGGRLSDTQYF. The V call is TRBV6-5, the J call TRBJ2-3, with TRBD2 identical over 7 bases. V was pared by 2 bases and J by 4 bases, with 9 bases of the junction left unmatched. This CDR3 spans 16 amino acids. CDR1 and CDR2 (germline): MNHEY, SVGAGI.

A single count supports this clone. CDR3 protein: CASSKKLAGGNTGELFF. The CDR3 DNA follows: TGCGCCAGCAGTAAAAAACTAGCGGGAGGGAACACCGGGGAGCTGTTTTTT. The V call is TRBV10-2, the J call TRBJ2-2; 12 positions match TRBD2. The junction had 5 bases not matched to a gene; V was cut back by 5 bases and J by 1 base. The CDR3 consists of 17 residues. CDR1 and CDR2 from the germline V gene are WSHSY and SAAADI.

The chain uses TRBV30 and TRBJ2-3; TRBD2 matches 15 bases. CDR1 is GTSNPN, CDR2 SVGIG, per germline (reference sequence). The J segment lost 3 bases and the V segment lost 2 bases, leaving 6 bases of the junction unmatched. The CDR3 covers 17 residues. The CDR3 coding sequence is TGTGCCTGGAGTCCGCCGGGACTAGCGGGAGGTACAGATACGCAGTATTTT. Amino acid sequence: CAWSPPGLAGGTDTQYF.

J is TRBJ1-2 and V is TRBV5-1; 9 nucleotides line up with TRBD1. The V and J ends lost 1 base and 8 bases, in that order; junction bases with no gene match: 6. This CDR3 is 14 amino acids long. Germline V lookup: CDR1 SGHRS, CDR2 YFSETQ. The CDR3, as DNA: TGCGCCAGCAGCTTGTCAGGGACAGGGAACGGCTACACCTTC. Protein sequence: CASSLSGTGNGYTF.

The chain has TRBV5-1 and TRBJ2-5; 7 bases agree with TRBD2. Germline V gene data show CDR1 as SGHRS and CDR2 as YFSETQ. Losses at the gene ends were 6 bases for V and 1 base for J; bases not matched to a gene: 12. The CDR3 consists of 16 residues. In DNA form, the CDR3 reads TGCGCCAGCACCCCCCGGGGGGACGGGGCCCAAGAGACCCAGTACTTC. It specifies CASTPRGDGAQETQYF.

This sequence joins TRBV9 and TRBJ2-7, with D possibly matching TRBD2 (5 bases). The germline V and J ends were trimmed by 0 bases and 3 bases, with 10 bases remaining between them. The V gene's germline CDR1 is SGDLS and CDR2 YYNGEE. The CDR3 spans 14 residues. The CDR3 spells CASSVGQAGYEQYF. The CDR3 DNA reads TGTGCCAGCAGCGTAGGGCAGGCGGGCTACGAGCAGTACTTC.

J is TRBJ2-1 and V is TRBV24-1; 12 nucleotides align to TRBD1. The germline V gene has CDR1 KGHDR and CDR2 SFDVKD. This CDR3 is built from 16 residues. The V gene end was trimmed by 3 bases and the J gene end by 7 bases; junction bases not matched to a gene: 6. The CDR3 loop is CATSDRDRGPINEQFF. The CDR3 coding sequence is TGTGCCACCAGTGATCGGGACAGGGGGCCAATAAATGAGCAGTTCTTC.

Here the CDR3 reads CASSPGTESYQPQHF. The CDR3 DNA is TGTGCCAGTAGTCCCGGGACAGAGAGCTATCAGCCCCAGCATTTT. This chain joins TRBV19 and TRBJ1-5; 7 bases map to TRBD1. Trimming at V came to 5 bases and at J to 5 bases, leaving 9 bases not matched to a gene. The CDR3 spans 15 residues. CDR1 and CDR2 from the germline V gene are LNHDA and SQIVND (reference sequence).

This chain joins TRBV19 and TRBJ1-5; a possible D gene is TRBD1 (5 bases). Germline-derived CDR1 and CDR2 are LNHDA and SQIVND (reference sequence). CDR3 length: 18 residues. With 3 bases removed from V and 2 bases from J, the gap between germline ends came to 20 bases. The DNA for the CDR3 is TGTGCCAGTAGTATCAGTGGAGCGGGGGGAAGGGGCAATCAGCCCCAGCATTTT. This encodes CASSISGAGGRGNQPQHF.